The 21 T cell receptor beta chains reported below all come from one sample, sequenced in a study of T cells in narcolepsy (dated by TCRdb to the late 2010s). Preparation of the library involved the immunoSEQ multiplex PCR assay. TCRdb holds this immuneACCESS table with in-frame rearrangements only. Some clones are missing; in checked studies, unresolved V genes explain under half, and the rest has no known cause. The sample table records under 35,000 clones; 80% to 85% of these occur just once. The ten biggest clones cover roughly 0.7% of the sample. The sequenced sample was memory (CD45RA-) CD4+ T cells from blood. Read against the paper, the sample's cell subset or site label means: memory T cells sorted ex vivo from peripheral blood. These TCRs come from a human donor in good health.

The chain couples TRBV19 to TRBJ1-1; maybe TRBD1 (6 bases). The V gene's germline CDR1 is LNHDA and CDR2 SQIVND (reference sequence). This CDR3 spans 14 amino acids. V was cut by 9 bases and J by 2 bases, with 16 bases left in between. CDR3: CASNRDTLNTEAFF. CDR3 nucleotides: TGTGCCAGCAACCGGGACACCTTAAACACTGAAGCTTTCTTT.

CDR3 loop: CASTQPGTDQPQHF. The CDR3 coding sequence is TGTGCCAGCACCCAACCGGGGACCGATCAGCCCCAGCATTTT. The J gene is TRBJ1-5, the V gene TRBV2, with a weak D call TRBD1 (5 bases). V was clipped by 7 bases and J by 5 bases, with 15 bases between them. The CDR3 loop spans 14 amino acids. Per the germline V gene, CDR1 is SNHLY and CDR2 is FYNNEI.

The chain carries TRBV7-2 and TRBJ2-3; no clear D gene. CDR3 size: 14 residues. V lost 5 bases to trimming and J lost 4 bases, with 13 bases between them. From germline, CDR1 is SGHTA and CDR2 FQGNSA. Here the CDR3 DNA reads TGTGCCAGCAGCCGCCTTCAGAGTCCAGATACGCAGTATTTT. It translates to CASSRLQSPDTQYF. The complete variable domain, with remaining parts taken from reference TRBV7-2 and TRBJ2-3, reads GAGVSQSPSNKVTEKGKDVELRCDPISGHTALYWYRQSLGQGLEFLIYFQGNSAPDKSGLPSDRFSAERTGGSVSTLTIQRTQQEDSAVYLCASSRLQSPDTQYFGPGTRLTVL.

The genes are TRBV5-1 and TRBJ2-3; D is undetermined. The germline CDR1 and CDR2 sequences are SGHRS and YFSETQ. Deletions cut 0 bases from V and 4 bases from J, with 3 bases between. This CDR3 has 12 amino acids. CDR3 protein: CASSLVPDTQYF. CDR3 DNA: TGCGCCAGCAGCTTGGTCCCAGATACGCAGTATTTT.

The chain is built from TRBV5-6 and TRBJ1-2; 7 bases fit TRBD1. Germline CDR1 SGHDT, CDR2 YYEEEE. The length of the CDR3 is 14 residues. V shed 2 bases, J shed 4 bases, and the junction held 5 bases outside the gene matches. The CDR3 loop is CASSFGQDLYGYTF. In nucleotides, the CDR3 is TGTGCCAGCAGCTTCGGACAGGATCTCTATGGCTACACCTTC.

The gene calls are TRBV29-1 and TRBJ1-1; no reliable D call. This CDR3 contains 12 residues. Germline V gene data show CDR1 as SQVTM and CDR2 as ANQGSEA. Deletions cut 5 bases from V and 3 bases from J, with 10 bases between. The DNA of the CDR3 is TGCAGCGTTAACGACGGGGACACTGAAGCTTTCTTT. Protein: CSVNDGDTEAFF.

The V gene is TRBV11-2, the J gene TRBJ2-7; 7 bases are shared with TRBD2. The V gene end was trimmed by 4 bases and the J gene end by 2 bases; junction bases not matched to a gene: 5. Germline CDR1 reads SGHAT; CDR2 reads FQNNGV. The CDR3 runs 14 residues. CDR3 protein: CASSSTSGTYEQYF. The CDR3 DNA reads as TGTGCCAGCAGCTCGACGAGCGGGACCTACGAGCAGTACTTC. Together with reference TRBV11-2 and TRBJ2-7, the CDR3 gives the full variable domain: EAGVAQSPRYKIIEKRQSVAFWCNPISGHATLYWYQQILGQGPKLLIQFQNNGVVDDSQLPKDRFSAERLKGVDSTLKIQPAKLEDSAVYLCASSSTSGTYEQYFGPGTRLTVT.

Turning to this clone: A junction boundary mismatches the germline segment, possibly from a read error. The same CDR3 can be traced to other DNA sequences in this sample. The CDR3 region is CATWTGGMNTEAFF. The CDR3 DNA reads TGTGCCACCTGGACGGGAGGGATGAATACTGAAGCTTTCTTT. The chain is built from TRBV7-9 and TRBJ1-1; D gene ambiguous. Germline V lookup: CDR1 SEHNR, CDR2 FQNEAQ (reference sequence). The CDR3 has 14 residues.

V and J are TRBV5-1 and TRBJ1-5, with D unclear. The length of the CDR3 is 14 residues. Germline V lookup: CDR1 SGHRS, CDR2 YFSETQ. The V end was cut by 3 bases, the J end by 2 bases, with 9 bases between. The CDR3, as DNA: TGCGCCAGCAGCTACGCTGGCGGCAATCAGCCCCAGCATTTT. It encodes CASSYAGGNQPQHF.

The chain recombines TRBV2 with TRBJ1-4; 7 bases fit TRBD1. V was clipped by 7 bases and J by 7 bases; unmatched bases: 9. Germline V lookup: CDR1 SNHLY, CDR2 FYNNEI. This CDR3 is 14 amino acids long. The CDR3 sequence: CASKITGVIEKLFF. DNA for the CDR3: TGTGCCAGCAAGATTACAGGGGTAATTGAAAAACTGTTTTTT.

V and J are TRBV5-6 and TRBJ2-3; the match to TRBD1 covers 9 bases. The V gene's germline CDR1 is SGHDT and CDR2 YYEEEE. Losses at the gene ends were 4 bases for V and 4 bases for J; bases not matched to a gene: 7. This CDR3 spans 15 amino acids. The CDR3 spells CASSPDRGLADTQYF. The CDR3, as DNA: TGTGCCAGCAGCCCCGACAGGGGGTTGGCAGATACGCAGTATTTT. The full variable domain, completed using reference TRBV5-6 and TRBJ2-3, is DAGVTQSPTHLIKTRGQQVTLRCSPKSGHDTVSWYQQALGQGPQFIFQYYEEEERQRGNFPDRFSGHQFPNYSSELNVNALLLGDSALYLCASSPDRGLADTQYFGPGTRLTVL.

The chain employs TRBV30 and TRBJ2-1; either TRBD1 or TRBD2 may fit D (5 bases each). CDR1 GTSNPN and CDR2 SVGIG come from the germline V gene (reference sequence). The CDR3 has 15 residues. V lost 3 bases to trimming and J lost 7 bases, with 19 bases between them. In DNA form, the CDR3 reads TGTGCCTGGAGACGAGACAGCGGAATAGTGAATGAGCAGTTCTTC. Its translation: CAWRRDSGIVNEQFF.

The chain uses TRBV5-1 and TRBJ2-1, with 14 bases matching TRBD2. V lost 4 bases and J lost 15; bases outside the gene matches: 12. Looked up from germline, CDR1 is SGHRS and CDR2 is YFSETQ. The CDR3 is 15 residues long. This CDR3 is CASSEGTSGGLSMFF. In DNA, the CDR3 is TGCGCCAGCAGCGAGGGGACTAGCGGGGGTCTATCTATGTTCTTC.

This clone was detected once. The chain carries TRBV10-3 and TRBJ2-7; 7 bases match TRBD2. Germline CDR1 ENHRY, CDR2 SYGVKD. V lost 2 bases, J lost 1 base, and 8 bases stayed unmatched. CDR3 length: 16 amino acids. CDR3 nucleotide sequence: TGTGCCATCAGTGAGCCCGGGGGAGGGTCTTCCTACGAGCAGTACTTC. Amino acids: CAISEPGGGSSYEQYF.

V is TRBV9 and J is TRBJ2-3; 7 positions agree with TRBD2. Germline assignment: CDR1 SGDLS and CDR2 YYNGEE. J was trimmed by 6 bases and V by 4 bases; bases with no gene match: 8. The CDR3 totals 14 residues. The CDR3 sequence: CASSTREGRDTQYF. The DNA of the CDR3 is TGTGCCAGCAGCACGAGGGAGGGGAGGGATACGCAGTATTTT. Full variable domain (rest looked up from reference TRBV9 and TRBJ2-3): DSGVTQTPKHLITATGQRVTLRCSPRSGDLSVYWYQQSLDQGLQFLIQYYNGEERAKGNILERFSAQQFPDLHSELNLSSLELGDSALYFCASSTREGRDTQYFGPGTRLTVL.

This clone was observed a handful of times. Germline is not matched at one junction end, which may reflect a read error. This chain links TRBV6-1 with TRBJ1-2, with unresolved D. Per germline, CDR1 MNHNS and CDR2 SASEGT. The CDR3 has 10 amino acids. This CDR3 reads CASSEGVPFF. In DNA, the CDR3 is TGTGCCAGCAGTGAAGGGGTACCTTTCTTC.

The V and J genes are TRBV18 and TRBJ2-3; D is possibly TRBD2 (5 bases). This CDR3 region has 15 residues. Germline V gene lookup returns CDR1 KGHSH and CDR2 LQKENI. Trimming removed 1 base from V and 4 bases from J, with 12 bases in between. This CDR3 reads CASSPRERAADTQYF. CDR3 in DNA: TGTGCCAGCTCACCACGGGAGAGGGCGGCAGATACGCAGTATTTT.

This chain joins TRBV5-4 and TRBJ1-2; 11 bases fit TRBD1. The germline gives CDR1 SGHNT, CDR2 YYREEE (reference sequence). The V and J ends lost 3 bases and 4 bases, in that order; junction bases with no gene match: 8. CDR3 length: 16 residues. In DNA, the CDR3 is TGTGCCAGCAGCTCGGGGACAGGGGGAAAGGTCTATGGCTACACCTTC. This translates into CASSSGTGGKVYGYTF.

V usage is TRBV10-1 and J usage is TRBJ1-1; 7 bases line up with TRBD1. Trimming at V came to 7 bases and at J to 1 base, leaving 6 bases not matched to a gene. There are 14 residues in the CDR3. The germline V gene encodes CDR1 WNHNN and CDR2 SYGVQD (reference sequence). This CDR3 is CASKTQGRNTEAFF. In nucleotides, the CDR3 is TGCGCCAGCAAAACACAGGGGCGGAACACTGAAGCTTTCTTT.

This chain connects TRBV29-1 to TRBJ1-5; D gene unclear. Trimming cost V 4 bases and J 4 bases, with 14 bases left between them. The CDR3 is 14 amino acids. Germline loops: CDR1 SQVTM, CDR2 ANQGSEA. The CDR3 coding sequence is TGCAGCGTTGTATTTCAGGCCGGTAATCAGCCCCAGCATTTT. Amino acids: CSVVFQAGNQPQHF.

V is TRBV11-2 and J is TRBJ1-3; TRBD1 agrees at 7 bases. V gave up 3 bases and J gave up 0 bases; unmatched junction bases: 2. The CDR3 is made up of 15 amino acids. In germline, CDR1 is SGHAT, CDR2 FQNNGV. The DNA for the CDR3 is TGTGCCAGCAGCTTCACAGGGGCCTCTGGAAACACCATATATTTT. This gives the protein CASSFTGASGNTIYF.